This T cell receptor (beta chain) stems from a study of T-cell memory formation after mild COVID-19. Study-wide background: Largely, the TCR clusters proved donor specific. Notes on the study in general: Memory sampled before infection contained some responding clones, suggesting cross-reactive memory joined. Balance between CD4 and CD8 was seen in clones contracting day 15 to 85, and a CD4+ lean was seen in later expanders.

This clonotype was seen many times. The antigen is undetermined. The V gene lost 5 bases and the J gene lost 4 bases, with 9 bases spanning the gap. Germline loops: CDR1 MNHEY, CDR2 SVGAGI. The length of the CDR3 is 13 residues. Constant-segment primers were used for 5'RACE, and the resulting TCR alpha and TCR beta cDNA libraries carried sample barcodes and UMIs. One entry per CDR3 protein results from TCRdb running MiXCR on the 5' RACE reads. This table holds some 450,000 distinct CDR3 sequences, over 15% found once. This clonotype originated in an adult woman who had mild COVID-19 (a few samples of this study predate the infection). Cell type and time point are not known. The sequenced sample was PBMCs or a T cell subset sorted from them (not recorded which). The chain links TRBV6-5 to TRBJ2-1; D not resolved. The CDR3 DNA is TGTGCCAGCAGTCTTGCCAGGTACAATGAGCAGTTCTTC. It yields the protein CASSLARYNEQFF.